This T cell receptor (beta chain) stems from a study of read filtering for tumor transcriptome and immune sequencing. Study in general: Among patients, 17 to 20 were male and around 15 female, aged roughly 47 to 90 (mean approximately 60). Revised staging placed under ten patients in R-ISS I, approximately 16 in II, six or seven in III.

Molecular barcoded adaptors covering alpha/delta and beta/gamma chains were used on 400 to 450 ng RNA. TCRdb reprocessed the reads via MiXCR and lists one record per CDR3 protein. Counted here are approximately 140,000 distinct CDR3 sequences, under 15% occurring once; the ten biggest clones make up 8% to 9%. The ends were cut back, 1 base at V and 2 bases at J, with 15 bases in the middle. The CDR3 runs to 16 residues. Germline values: CDR1 SGDLS, CDR2 YYNGEE. The TCR comes from a donor aged 40 or older with multiple myeloma. The chain combines TRBV9 with TRBJ1-2, with D possibly matching TRBD1 (5 bases). Material: a population of CD138-negative cells sorted from bone marrow. The CDR3: CASSVSQGLGNYGYTF. The CDR3 DNA sequence: TGTGCCAGCAGCGTATCGCAGGGCTTGGGGAACTATGGCTACACCTTC. The full variable domain, rest sourced from reference TRBV9 and TRBJ1-2, is DSGVTQTPKHLITATGQRVTLRCSPRSGDLSVYWYQQSLDQGLQFLIQYYNGEERAKGNILERFSAQQFPDLHSELNLSSLELGDSALYFCASSVSQGLGNYGYTFGSGTRLTVV.